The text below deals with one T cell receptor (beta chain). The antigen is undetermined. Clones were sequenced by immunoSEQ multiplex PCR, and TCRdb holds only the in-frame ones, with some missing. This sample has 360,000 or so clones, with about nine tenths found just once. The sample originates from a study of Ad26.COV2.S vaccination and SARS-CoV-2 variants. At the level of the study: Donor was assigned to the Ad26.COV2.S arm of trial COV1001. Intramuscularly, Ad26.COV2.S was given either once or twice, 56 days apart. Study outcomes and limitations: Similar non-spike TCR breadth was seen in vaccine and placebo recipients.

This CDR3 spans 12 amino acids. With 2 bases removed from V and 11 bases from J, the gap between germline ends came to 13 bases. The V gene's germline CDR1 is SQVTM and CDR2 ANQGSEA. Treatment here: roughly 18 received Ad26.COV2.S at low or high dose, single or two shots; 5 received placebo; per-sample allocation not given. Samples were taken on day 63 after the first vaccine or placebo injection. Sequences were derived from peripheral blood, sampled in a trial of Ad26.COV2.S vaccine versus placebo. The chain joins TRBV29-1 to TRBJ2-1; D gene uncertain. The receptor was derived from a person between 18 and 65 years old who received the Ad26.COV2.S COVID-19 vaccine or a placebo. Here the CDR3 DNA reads TGCAGCGTTGAAAGCCGTAGCCTTAAGCAGTTCTTC. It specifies CSVESRSLKQFF.